Each of the 32 T cell receptor beta chains below was sequenced from the same sample in a study of blood T cell repertoires in COVID-19. Method: immunoSEQ multiplex PCR; TCRdb's copy keeps in-frame clones and lacks some. The repertoire holds approximately 220,000 clones, with over 80% as singletons. The specimen was peripheral blood. These receptors originate from a man aged 35 to 55 with acute or convalescent COVID-19.

V is TRBV3-1 (or the pseudogene TRBV3-2) and J is TRBJ2-3; no firm D call. The CDR3 is 11 amino acids. Trimming took off 4 bases at V and 7 bases at J, with 6 bases between the two ends. CDR1 is LGHDT and CDR2 is YNNKEL in the germline V gene (reference sequence). Here the CDR3 reads CASSRVNTQYF. In DNA form, the CDR3 reads TGTGCCAGCAGCCGAGTGAATACGCAGTATTTT.

The chain links TRBV30 to TRBJ2-7, with 9 bases lining up with TRBD1. Germline assignment: CDR1 GTSNPN and CDR2 SVGIG (reference sequence). V lost 1 base to trimming and J lost 5 bases; unmatched junction nucleotides: 12. The CDR3 has 16 residues. CDR3 coding DNA: TGTGCCTGGAGTGGTAACCCGTCGGGACAGGGAAACGAGCAGTACTTC. As protein: CAWSGNPSGQGNEQYF.

The J gene is TRBJ1-1, the V gene TRBV18, with 9 bases that match TRBD1. Germline CDR1 reads KGHSH; CDR2 reads LQKENI. J gave up 3 bases and V 6 bases, and 11 bases lay outside the gene matches. The CDR3 has 16 amino acids. This CDR3 is CASSTTAGTGYTEAFF. The DNA of the CDR3 is TGTGCCAGCTCTACCACGGCCGGGACAGGGTACACTGAAGCTTTCTTT.

The chain carries TRBV10-1 and TRBJ2-5, with 14 positions matching TRBD2. V lost 6 bases to trimming and J lost 5 bases; unmatched junction nucleotides: 17. Per germline, CDR1 WNHNN and CDR2 SYGVQD (reference sequence). This CDR3 has 19 amino acids. DNA for the CDR3: TGCGCCAGCAGCCACCGGGACAAGGGGACTAGCGGGAGTCGGGAGACCCAGTACTTC. It specifies CASSHRDKGTSGSRETQYF.

This chain links TRBV9 with TRBJ1-1, with D perhaps matching TRBD1 (6 bases). The CDR3 contains 15 residues. Germline loops: CDR1 SGDLS, CDR2 YYNGEE. The V end lost 4 bases, the J end lost 2 bases, and 15 bases lay between the germline ends. This CDR3 is CASSPHRDENTEAFF. The CDR3 nucleotides read TGTGCCAGCAGCCCACACAGGGATGAAAACACTGAAGCTTTCTTT.

The V gene is TRBV4-1, the J gene TRBJ2-1; no clear D gene. V dropped 1 base and J dropped 5 bases, with 18 bases sitting between them. Germline V gene data show CDR1 as MGHRA and CDR2 as YSYEKL. This CDR3 is 17 amino acids long. The CDR3, as DNA: TGCGCCAGCAGCCAAGGATCAATCGGAGAATTCCACAATGAGCAGTTCTTC. The encoded protein is CASSQGSIGEFHNEQFF.

The V gene is TRBV5-6, the J gene TRBJ2-5, with 12 bases matching TRBD1. The V segment lost 5 bases and the J segment 7 bases; nucleotides outside the gene matches: 9. The CDR3 covers 15 residues. Per the germline V gene, CDR1 is SGHDT and CDR2 is YYEEEE. The CDR3 here is CASSFSGQGAGTQYF. CDR3 bases: TGTGCCAGCAGTTTTTCGGGACAGGGGGCCGGGACCCAGTACTTC. Looking up the rest from reference TRBV5-6 and TRBJ2-5 gives the full variable domain: DAGVTQSPTHLIKTRGQQVTLRCSPKSGHDTVSWYQQALGQGPQFIFQYYEEEERQRGNFPDRFSGHQFPNYSSELNVNALLLGDSALYLCASSFSGQGAGTQYFGPGTRLLVL.

V gene TRBV30 combines with J gene TRBJ2-3; 10 bases align to TRBD1. Germline CDR1 GTSNPN, CDR2 SVGIG (reference sequence). The CDR3 has 15 amino acids. Unmatched junction bases numbered 7, after V lost 3 bases and J lost 4 bases. The CDR3 is CAWRGQGRRPDTQYF. CDR3 DNA sequence: TGTGCCTGGAGGGGACAGGGGAGACGGCCAGATACGCAGTATTTT.

The chain couples TRBV13 to TRBJ2-2; TRBD1 matches at 9 bases. CDR3 length equals 12 residues. Germline V CDR1 and CDR2: PRHDT, FYEKMQ (reference sequence). J was trimmed by 4 bases and V by 10 bases; bases with no gene match: 1. The CDR3 DNA reads TGTGCCAAACAGGGGGCCACCGGGGAGCTGTTTTTT. This sequence encodes CAKQGATGELFF. Based on the CDR3 plus reference TRBV13 and TRBJ2-2, the full variable domain is AAGVIQSPRHLIKEKRETATLKCYPIPRHDTVYWYQQGPGQDPQFLISFYEKMQSDKGSIPDRFSAQQFSDYHSELNMSSLELGDSALYFCAKQGATGELFFGEGSRLTVL.

The chain uses TRBV2 and TRBJ2-7, with 9 positions matching TRBD1. The V gene end was trimmed by 10 bases and the J gene end by 4 bases; junction bases not matched to a gene: 14. This CDR3 region has 15 residues. Germline CDR1 and CDR2: SNHLY and FYNNEI. The CDR3 region is CATHRTGTGMYEQYF. The CDR3 DNA sequence: TGTGCCACCCATCGAACCGGGACAGGGATGTACGAGCAGTACTTC.

The CDR3 bases are TGTGCCAGCAGCTTAGTCTCGTCTGTCAACTATGGCTACACCTTC. It encodes CASSLVSSVNYGYTF. The genes are TRBV7-8 and TRBJ1-2, with D uncertain. The CDR3 has 15 amino acids. Looked up from germline, CDR1 is SGHVS and CDR2 is FQNEAQ. Trimming pared 1 base from V and 2 bases from J, leaving 11 bases between.

The chain is built from TRBV19 and TRBJ2-1; 9 positions match TRBD2. Germline V gene lookup returns CDR1 LNHDA and CDR2 SQIVND (reference sequence). This CDR3 is built from 15 residues. V lost 1 base and J lost 8; bases outside the gene matches: 6. DNA for the CDR3: TGTGCCAGTAGTATAGCTGCGGGAGGGCAAGATGAGCAGTTCTTC. This translates into CASSIAAGGQDEQFF.

This chain uses TRBV6-2 or TRBV6-3 with TRBJ2-2; possibly TRBD2 for D (5 bases). V lost 2 bases, J lost 2 bases, and 18 bases lay in between. In germline, CDR1 is MNHEY, CDR2 SVGEGT. This CDR3 contains 18 residues. CDR3 sequence (DNA): TGTGCCAGCAGTTACGCTCGGGGAGCGGTCGAAAACACCGGGGAGCTGTTTTTT. Translating gives CASSYARGAVENTGELFF.

V and J are TRBV4-2 and TRBJ1-4; tentatively, D is TRBD1 (5 bases). V lost 0 bases and J lost 7, with 18 bases in between. The CDR3 extends over 17 amino acids. Per germline, CDR1 LGHNA and CDR2 YNFKEQ. Here the CDR3 DNA reads TGTGCCAGCAGCCAAGATTGGGGTACAGGCGTTCGTGAAAAACTGTTTTTT. Its translation is CASSQDWGTGVREKLFF.

This clone was observed many times. This chain joins TRBV19 and TRBJ2-5; D uncertain. V dropped 2 bases and J dropped 2 bases, with 6 bases sitting between them. Germline values: CDR1 LNHDA, CDR2 SQIVND (reference sequence). This CDR3 spans 13 amino acids. CDR3 region: CASSIQRQETQYF. The CDR3 nucleotides read TGTGCCAGTAGTATACAGCGTCAAGAGACCCAGTACTTC.

This clone appeared once. The V gene is TRBV6-5, the J gene TRBJ1-2; no clear D gene. Germline CDR1 is MNHEY and CDR2 is SVGAGI. This CDR3 has 12 residues. The germline V and J ends were trimmed by 6 bases and 5 bases, with 10 bases remaining between them. The CDR3 DNA is TGTGCCAGCAGGTCAACCGGGTATGGCTACACCTTC. This gives the protein CASRSTGYGYTF.

This chain links TRBV6-5 with TRBJ1-1; D may be TRBD1 (6 bases). V gave up 4 bases and J gave up 0 bases, with 6 bases separating them. The CDR3 is 13 residues long. CDR1 is MNHEY, CDR2 SVGAGI, per germline. This CDR3 reads CASSWTVNTEAFF. The CDR3 region has the DNA TGTGCCAGCAGTTGGACAGTGAACACTGAAGCTTTCTTT.

CDR3: CASSQGLAGNTGELFF. CDR3 bases: TGTGCCAGCAGCCAAGGACTAGCGGGGAACACCGGGGAGCTGTTTTTT. The rearrangement uses TRBV4-2 and TRBJ2-2; 10 bases map to TRBD2. The CDR3 consists of 16 residues. J lost 1 base, V lost 1 base, and 0 bases had no gene match. Germline CDR1 LGHNA, CDR2 YNFKEQ.

This chain links TRBV4-1 with TRBJ1-5, with D possibly being TRBD1 (5 bases). Trimming removed 4 bases at V and 7 bases at J, with 17 bases between. CDR3 size: 15 residues. CDR1 and CDR2 from the germline V gene are MGHRA and YSYEKL. The CDR3 spells CASSLGDYEGQPQHF. CDR3 bases: TGCGCCAGCAGCCTAGGGGACTATGAGGGGCAGCCCCAGCATTTT.

V is TRBV10-1 and J is TRBJ2-1; 9 bases agree with TRBD2. With 5 bases clipped from V and 0 bases from J, the junction kept 2 bases outside the gene matches. This CDR3 comprises 15 residues. Per the germline V gene, CDR1 is WNHNN and CDR2 is SYGVQD (reference sequence). CDR3 in amino acids: CASSLSGSSYNEQFF. DNA for the CDR3: TGCGCCAGCAGTCTTAGCGGGAGCTCCTACAATGAGCAGTTCTTC.

This rearrangement joins TRBV7-2 to TRBJ1-2, with D possibly being TRBD1 (5 bases). The CDR3 covers 16 residues. In germline, CDR1 is SGHTA, CDR2 FQGNSA. Trimming left V 6 bases short and J 7 bases short, with 24 bases between. The DNA of the CDR3 is TGTGCCAGCAGGCCCCCCGAAACAGGAAGAACTGGTGGCTACACCTTC. This codes for CASRPPETGRTGGYTF.

The CDR3 nucleotides are TGTGCCAGTAGTATAGAAACCCAGGGATACGAGCAGTACTTC. This codes for CASSIETQGYEQYF. The chain is built from TRBV19 and TRBJ2-7; D might be TRBD1 (5 bases). The V and J ends lost 0 bases and 4 bases respectively, with 10 bases between them. This CDR3 is built from 14 residues. The germline CDR1 and CDR2 sequences are LNHDA and SQIVND (reference sequence).

The J gene is TRBJ2-6, the V gene TRBV27; D is uncertain. V lost 6 bases and J 4 bases, leaving 16 bases between the germline ends. The CDR3 has 16 residues. The germline CDR1 and CDR2 sequences are MNHEY and SMNVEV (reference sequence). CDR3 protein: CASSPTGFLGANVLTF. The CDR3 region has the DNA TGTGCCAGCAGCCCCACCGGTTTTTTGGGGGCCAACGTCCTGACTTTC.

V and J are TRBV10-3 and TRBJ2-2, with TRBD2 matching 8 bases. Germline CDR1 ENHRY, CDR2 SYGVKD. Trimming removed 3 bases from V and 1 base from J; junction bases left unmatched: 1. This CDR3 is 15 amino acids long. CDR3 in DNA: TGTGCCATCAGTGATAGCGGGAAGAACACCGGGGAGCTGTTTTTT. Its translation: CAISDSGKNTGELFF.

The chain joins TRBV3-1 (or the pseudogene TRBV3-2) to TRBJ1-4, with D uncertain. Germline V gene lookup returns CDR1 LGHDT and CDR2 YNNKEL (reference sequence). The CDR3 spans 15 residues. Trimming cost V 3 bases and J 5 bases, with 13 bases left between them. The CDR3 is CASSHRATGNEKLFF. The CDR3 DNA reads TGTGCCAGCAGCCATAGGGCGACGGGGAATGAAAAACTGTTTTTT.

About this clone itself: The limits of the CDR3 on the DNA are not certain, so only TCRdb's listed CDR3 is given. The chain employs TRBV13 and TRBJ1-1. The CDR3 is 15 residues long, counting both termini. Germline CDR1 reads PRHDT; CDR2 reads FYEKMQ (reference sequence). The CDR3 loop reads CASSSVLWGRGTGFF.

The chain employs TRBV5-1 and TRBJ2-7; 10 bases map to TRBD2. Germline CDR1 is SGHRS and CDR2 is YFSETQ. The CDR3 length is 15 residues. The J segment lost 3 bases and the V segment lost 0 bases, leaving 3 bases of the junction unmatched. CDR3 sequence: CASSLGLAGVYEQYF. DNA for the CDR3: TGCGCCAGCAGCTTGGGGCTAGCGGGAGTCTACGAGCAGTACTTC.

The chain links TRBV19 to TRBJ2-7; no clear D. Germline values: CDR1 LNHDA, CDR2 SQIVND (reference sequence). There are 15 residues in the CDR3. The V end lost 3 bases, the J end lost 7 bases, and 19 bases lay between the germline ends. The CDR3 loop is CASSMDPATRQEQYF. The CDR3 DNA follows: TGTGCCAGTAGTATGGATCCGGCGACGCGGCAAGAGCAGTACTTC. Full variable domain (missing parts from reference TRBV19 and TRBJ2-7): DGGITQSPKYLFRKEGQNVTLSCEQNLNHDAMYWYRQDPGQGLRLIYYSQIVNDFQKGDIAEGYSVSREKKESFPLTVTSAQKNPTAFYLCASSMDPATRQEQYFGPGTRLTVT.

The chain carries TRBV5-1 and TRBJ2-2; 7 nucleotides align to TRBD1. The J segment lost 4 bases and the V segment lost 0 bases, leaving 3 bases of the junction unmatched. There are 15 residues in the CDR3. Germline CDR1 reads SGHRS; CDR2 reads YFSETQ. The chain's CDR3 is CASSLEGASTGELFF. The CDR3 DNA is TGCGCCAGCAGCTTGGAGGGGGCCAGCACCGGGGAGCTGTTTTTT.

This chain connects TRBV15 to TRBJ1-5; D ambiguous. Trimming removed 2 bases from V and 1 base from J, with 15 bases in between. Germline V gene data show CDR1 as LNHNV and CDR2 as YYDKDF (reference sequence). CDR3 size: 17 residues. The CDR3 DNA reads TGTGCCACCAGCAGATCCCCCGAGGGAGAAAGCAATCAGCCCCAGCATTTT. It encodes CATSRSPEGESNQPQHF.

The chain combines TRBV7-8 with TRBJ2-2, with D unclear. Trimming stripped 4 bases from V and 2 bases from J, with 14 bases between. Germline CDR1 and CDR2: SGHVS and FQNEAQ. The CDR3 runs to 16 residues. The CDR3 DNA is TGTGCCAGCAGCTCCTCCGGCGGATACAACACCGGGGAGCTGTTTTTT. Amino acid sequence: CASSSSGGYNTGELFF.

V gene TRBV19 combines with J gene TRBJ2-2, with a weak D call TRBD1 (6 bases). Germline V gene lookup returns CDR1 LNHDA and CDR2 SQIVND (reference sequence). Trimming stripped 7 bases from V and 6 bases from J, with 15 bases between. CDR3 size: 14 residues. The CDR3 loop reads CASNLYRDAGELFF. CDR3 nucleotide sequence: TGTGCCAGTAACTTATACAGGGATGCCGGGGAGCTGTTTTTT.